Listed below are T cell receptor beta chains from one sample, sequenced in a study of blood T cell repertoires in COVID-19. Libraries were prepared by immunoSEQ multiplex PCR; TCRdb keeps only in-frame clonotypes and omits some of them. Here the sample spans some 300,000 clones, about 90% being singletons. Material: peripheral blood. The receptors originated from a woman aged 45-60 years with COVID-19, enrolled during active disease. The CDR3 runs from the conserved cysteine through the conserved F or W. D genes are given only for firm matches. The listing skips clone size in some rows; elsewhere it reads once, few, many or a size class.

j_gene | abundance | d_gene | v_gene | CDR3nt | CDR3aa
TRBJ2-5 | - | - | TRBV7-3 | TGTGCCAGCAGCTTAAGATTACACCCCCAAGAGACCCAGTACTTC | CASSLRLHPQETQYF
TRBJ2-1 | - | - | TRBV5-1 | TGCGCCAGCAGCTTGTACAGGGACAATGAGCAGTTCTTC | CASSLYRDNEQFF
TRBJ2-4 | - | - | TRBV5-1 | TGCGCCAGCAGCTTGGGGGGGACTGGATCCAAAAACATTCAGTACTTC | CASSLGGTGSKNIQYF
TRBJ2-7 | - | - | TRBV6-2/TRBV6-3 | TGTGCCAGCAGTTTAACAGGCGAGCAGTACTTC | CASSLTGEQYF
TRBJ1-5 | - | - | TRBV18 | TGTGCCAGCACCTCCTATAATCCGCGCAGCAATCAGCCCCAGCATTTT | CASTSYNPRSNQPQHF
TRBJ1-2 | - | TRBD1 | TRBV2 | TGTGCCAGCAGACCTACGACAGGGGGCTCGTATGGCTACACCTTC | CASRPTTGGSYGYTF
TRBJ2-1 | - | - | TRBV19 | TGTGCCAGTAGCCCAGGGGTCCTCAATGAGCAGTTCTTC | CASSPGVLNEQFF
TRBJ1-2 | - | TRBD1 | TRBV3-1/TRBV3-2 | TGTGCCAGCAGCCCATCCCGGGACAGGAGGAGCGATGGCTACACCTTC | CASSPSRDRRSDGYTF
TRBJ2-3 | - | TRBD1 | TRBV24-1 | TGTGCCACCAGTGAAGGGGGCGTAGATACGCAGTATTTT | CATSEGGVDTQYF
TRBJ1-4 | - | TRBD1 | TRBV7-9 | TGTGCCAGCAGCTTAGGGGACAGGGGGTTAGGGGAAAAACTGTTTTTT | CASSLGDRGLGEKLFF
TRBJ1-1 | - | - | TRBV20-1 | TGCAGTGCTAGACAAGGGGGAAAGACGGTCTTT | CSARQGGKTVF
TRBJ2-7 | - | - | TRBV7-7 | TGTGCCAGCAGCCCGGACAGAACTTACGAGCAGTACTTC | CASSPDRTYEQYF
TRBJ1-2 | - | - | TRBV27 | TGTGCCAGCAGTCCTCGGCCGGGGGGAACCTATGGCTACACCTTC | CASSPRPGGTYGYTF
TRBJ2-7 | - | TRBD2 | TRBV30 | TGTGCCTGGAGTGCGGGGGGGGGATCCTACGAGCAGTACTTC | CAWSAGGGSYEQYF
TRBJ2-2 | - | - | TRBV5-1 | TGCGCCAGCACCAGTGGGCAGACAGCGAACACCGGGGAGCTGTTTTTT | CASTSGQTANTGELFF
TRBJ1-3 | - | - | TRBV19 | TGTGCCAGTACTAAGAACTATGGAAACACCATATATTTT | CASTKNYGNTIYF
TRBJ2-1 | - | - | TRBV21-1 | TGTGCCAGCAGCAACTATAGAACCAATGAGCAGTTCTTC | CASSNYRTNEQFF
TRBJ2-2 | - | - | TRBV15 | TGTGCCACCAGCAGTAGGGGAACCGGGGAGCTGTTTTTT | CATSSRGTGELFF
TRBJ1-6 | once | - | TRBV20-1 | TGCAGTGCTAGTAGCCAGGGAGGGGGTAATTCACCCCTCCACTTT | CSASSQGGGNSPLHF
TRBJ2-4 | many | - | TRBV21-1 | TGTGCCAGCAGCAAAGTGGCCCCAGCCAAAAACATTCAGTACTTC | CASSKVAPAKNIQYF
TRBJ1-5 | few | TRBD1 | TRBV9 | TGTGCCAGCGGACAGGGGGTTACCAATCAGCCCCAGCATTTT | CASGQGVTNQPQHF
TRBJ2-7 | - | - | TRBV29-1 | TGCAGCGTTGCTCAGGGTGCCCACGAGCAGTACTTC | CSVAQGAHEQYF
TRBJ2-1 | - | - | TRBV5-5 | TGTGCCAGCAGATTGGGGTCTATCTCCTACAATGAGCAGTTCTTC | CASRLGSISYNEQFF
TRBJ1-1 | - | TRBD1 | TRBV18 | TGTGCCAGCTCACGGGGCGGGACAGGGAACACTGAAGCTTTCTTT | CASSRGGTGNTEAFF
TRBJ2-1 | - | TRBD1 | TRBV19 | TGTGCCAGTGCAGGGGGCGCGAGCTACAATGAGCAGTTCTTC | CASAGGASYNEQFF
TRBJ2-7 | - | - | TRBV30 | TGTGCCTGGAAGGGGGAAGGAGCCTACGAGCAGTACTTC | CAWKGEGAYEQYF
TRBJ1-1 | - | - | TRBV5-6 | TGTGCCAGCAGCTTGTCAACTGGCAGGGGGAACACTGAAGCTTTCTTT | CASSLSTGRGNTEAFF
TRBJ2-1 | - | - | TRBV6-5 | TGTGCCAGCAGCGGGAGTTGGAACAATGAGCAGTTCTTC | CASSGSWNNEQFF
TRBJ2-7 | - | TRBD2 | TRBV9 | TGTGCCAGCAGCGTAGGAGCGAGACTAGCGATCTACGAGCAGTACTTC | CASSVGARLAIYEQYF
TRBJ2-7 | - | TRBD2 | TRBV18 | TGTGCCAGCTCACCGAGGACTAGCGGGAGGTCTGGATACGAGCAGTACTTC | CASSPRTSGRSGYEQYF
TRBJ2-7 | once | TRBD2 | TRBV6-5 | TGTGCCAGCAGTTATTTCCGGGGGGGGCAAACCTACGAGCAGTACTTC | CASSYFRGGQTYEQYF
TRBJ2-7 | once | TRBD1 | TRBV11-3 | TGTGCCAGCAGAAGGGGTCAGGGGGCGGTCGAGCAGTACTTC | CASRRGQGAVEQYF
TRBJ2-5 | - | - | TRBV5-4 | TGTGCCAGCAGCTTGCCTGGCCCAGAGACCCAGTACTTC | CASSLPGPETQYF
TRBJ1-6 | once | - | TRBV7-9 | TGTGCCAGCAGCTCCCTCGGACCCCTCCACTTT | CASSSLGPLHF
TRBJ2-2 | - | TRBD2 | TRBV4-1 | TGCGCCAGCAGCCCGGGACTAGCGGGAGCCGGGGAGCTGTTTTTT | CASSPGLAGAGELFF
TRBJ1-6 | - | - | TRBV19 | TGTGCCAGTCACCAGGGTTGGGGGGTTGATAATTCACCCCTCCACTTT | CASHQGWGVDNSPLHF
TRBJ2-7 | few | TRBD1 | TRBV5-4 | TGTGCCAGCAGGGTCAGGGGGACAGGGCTCGACGAGCAGTACTTC | CASRVRGTGLDEQYF
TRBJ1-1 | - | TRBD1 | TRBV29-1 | TGCAGCGGACTACAGGGGGGGACTGAAGCTTTCTTT | CSGLQGGTEAFF
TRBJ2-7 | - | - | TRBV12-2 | TGTGCAAGTCGCATCCGGGACAGGGTCCACGAGCAGTACTTC | CASRIRDRVHEQYF
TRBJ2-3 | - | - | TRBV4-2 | TGTGCCAGCAGACCCCGGGTCGTCACAGATACGCAGTATTTT | CASRPRVVTDTQYF
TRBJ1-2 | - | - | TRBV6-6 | TGTGCCAGCATTGAAAACGGCCTAGACTATGGCTACACCTTC | CASIENGLDYGYTF
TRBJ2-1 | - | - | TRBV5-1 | TGCGCCAGCAGCTTGGGACCGGGATCCTACAATGAGCAGTTCTTC | CASSLGPGSYNEQFF
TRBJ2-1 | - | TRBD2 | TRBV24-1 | TGTGCCACCAGTGATCCTGGGACTAGCGGAATACTGAGCTCCTACAATGAGCAGTTCTTC | CATSDPGTSGILSSYNEQFF
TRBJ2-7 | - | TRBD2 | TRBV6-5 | TGTGCCAGCGGACAGCGGCGGGAGGTAATCTACGAGCAGTACTTC | CASGQRREVIYEQYF
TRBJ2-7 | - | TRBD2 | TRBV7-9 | TGTGCCAGCAGCTTAGAGGGACTAGCGGGAGCCGACTCCTACGAGCAGTACTTC | CASSLEGLAGADSYEQYF
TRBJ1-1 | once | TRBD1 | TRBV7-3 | TGTGCCAGCAGCTCACACCTGGACAGGGAGAGTATGAACACTGAAGCTTTCTTT | CASSSHLDRESMNTEAFF
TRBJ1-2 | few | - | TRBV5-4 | TGTGCCAGCAGCTTGGAGCAAAAACCCTATGGCTACACCTTC | CASSLEQKPYGYTF
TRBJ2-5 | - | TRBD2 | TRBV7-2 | TGTGCCAGCAGCTTAGAGCGGGGCCAAGAGACCCAGTACTTC | CASSLERGQETQYF
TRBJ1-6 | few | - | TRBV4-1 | TGCGCCAGCAGCCAATCCGACACGGCCTTGTCTCCCCTCCACTTT | CASSQSDTALSPLHF
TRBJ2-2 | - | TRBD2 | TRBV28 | TGTGCCAGATATCTAAGCGGGAGTCATCACACCGGGGAGCTGTTTTTT | CARYLSGSHHTGELFF
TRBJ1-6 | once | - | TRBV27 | TGTGCCAGCAGGGGGGACACCCATAATTCACCCCTCCACTTT | CASRGDTHNSPLHF
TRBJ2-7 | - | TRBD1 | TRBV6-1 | TGTGCCAGCAGTGAAGGGACAGGGGAGGTATACGAGCAGTACTTC | CASSEGTGEVYEQYF
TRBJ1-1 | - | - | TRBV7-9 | TGTGCCAGCAGCTTCCAGGACAGCACGAACACTGAAGCTTTCTTT | CASSFQDSTNTEAFF
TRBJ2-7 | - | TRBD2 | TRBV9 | TGTGCCAGCGGGACCGGGAGGAGCTCCTACGAGCAGTACTTC | CASGTGRSSYEQYF
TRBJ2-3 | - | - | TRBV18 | TGTGCCAGCTCACCGCCTTGGGTGGGAGAGACGCAGTATTTT | CASSPPWVGETQYF